Each of the 22 T cell receptor beta chains below was sequenced from the same sample in a study of blood T cell repertoires in COVID-19. Generated by immunoSEQ multiplex PCR, the TCRdb table keeps only in-frame clones and is missing some. The sample yields 300,000 or so clones, about 90% seen once. The sequencing input was PBMCs or T cells enriched from blood (not recorded which). Receptor source: a woman between 25 and 40 years old who had recovered from COVID-19.

This rearrangement joins TRBV19 to TRBJ1-5, with TRBD1 matching over 8 bases. The ends lost 6 bases at V and 4 bases at J; junction bases unmatched: 14. Germline V gene lookup returns CDR1 LNHDA and CDR2 SQIVND (reference sequence). The CDR3 consists of 17 residues. The CDR3 reads CASRAGQGSQPNQPQHF. The CDR3 region has the DNA TGTGCCAGTAGGGCCGGACAGGGAAGTCAGCCAAATCAGCCCCAGCATTTT. The full variable domain, rest sourced from reference TRBV19 and TRBJ1-5, is DGGITQSPKYLFRKEGQNVTLSCEQNLNHDAMYWYRQDPGQGLRLIYYSQIVNDFQKGDIAEGYSVSREKKESFPLTVTSAQKNPTAFYLCASRAGQGSQPNQPQHFGDGTRLSIL.

V is TRBV30 and J is TRBJ1-1, with D unclear. Trimming cost V 0 bases and J 4 bases, with 15 bases left between them. This CDR3 has 15 residues. The germline V gene encodes CDR1 GTSNPN and CDR2 SVGIG (reference sequence). CDR3 in amino acids: CAWSVQADMATEAFF. The CDR3 region has the DNA TGTGCCTGGAGTGTACAAGCGGATATGGCCACTGAAGCTTTCTTT.

The rearrangement uses TRBV30 and TRBJ2-5; no reliable D call. Germline lookup yields CDR1 GTSNPN and CDR2 SVGIG (reference sequence). The CDR3 loop spans 13 amino acids. The V gene lost 0 bases and the J gene lost 3 bases, with 8 bases spanning the gap. CDR3 bases: TGTGCCTGGAGTGTGTCCAGGAAAGAGACCCAGTACTTC. This codes for CAWSVSRKETQYF.

This chain links TRBV7-9 with TRBJ1-2, with a tentative D call TRBD1 (5 bases). The CDR3 has 12 amino acids. Trimming cost V 4 bases and J 8 bases, with 11 bases left between them. Germline V CDR1 and CDR2: SEHNR, FQNEAQ (reference sequence). The DNA of the CDR3 is TGTGCCAGCAGCTACCAGGGTTCGGGCTACACCTTC. It encodes CASSYQGSGYTF.

This sequence joins TRBV14 and TRBJ1-2; the D gene is possibly TRBD1 (5 bases). The germline V and J ends were trimmed by 0 bases and 8 bases, with 13 bases remaining between them. The CDR3 has 14 residues. Germline V CDR1 and CDR2: SGHDN, FVKESK. The CDR3: CASSQDPRGSGYTF. The CDR3 DNA reads TGTGCCAGCAGCCAAGATCCTAGGGGCAGCGGCTACACCTTC.

The chain employs TRBV27 and TRBJ1-1, with D possibly matching TRBD1 (6 bases). V lost 6 bases, J lost 10 bases, and 15 bases lay in between. This CDR3 region has 12 residues. Germline-derived CDR1 and CDR2 are MNHEY and SMNVEV (reference sequence). This CDR3 is CASRTTGTGAFF. The CDR3 DNA reads as TGTGCCAGCAGGACAACAGGGACGGGAGCTTTCTTT.

This clone was observed a single time. The V gene is TRBV6-4, the J gene TRBJ2-2, with TRBD1 as a possible D gene (6 bases). The V gene's germline CDR1 is MRHNA and CDR2 SNTAGT. The germline V and J ends were trimmed by 6 bases and 4 bases, with 12 bases remaining between them. The CDR3 is 14 amino acids. This CDR3 is CASSRDTLTGELFF. For the CDR3, the DNA is TGTGCCAGCAGCAGGGACACCCTCACCGGGGAGCTGTTTTTT.

V is TRBV9 and J is TRBJ1-2, with D possibly TRBD1 on 5 matching bases. There are 16 residues in the CDR3. The germline CDR1 and CDR2 sequences are SGDLS and YYNGEE. Trimming took off 4 bases at V and 3 bases at J, with 19 bases between the two ends. The CDR3 here is CASSRGGAGGHYGYTF. In nucleotides, the CDR3 is TGTGCCAGCAGCCGGGGAGGGGCCGGAGGCCACTATGGCTACACCTTC.

The genes are TRBV4-3 and TRBJ1-5; D uncertain. From germline, CDR1 is LGHNA and CDR2 YSLEER. Trimming cost V 0 bases and J 7 bases, with 7 bases left between them. The CDR3 sequence is 13 residues long. DNA of the CDR3: TGCGCCAGCAGCCAAGAGAGAGGACAGCCCCAGCATTTT. This encodes CASSQERGQPQHF.

This chain connects TRBV2 to TRBJ1-4; tentatively, D is TRBD1 (5 bases). This CDR3 is 16 amino acids long. Per germline, CDR1 SNHLY and CDR2 FYNNEI. V shed 7 bases and J shed 3 bases, with 18 bases lying between them. CDR3 protein: CASTQELPGANEKLFF. The CDR3 DNA reads as TGTGCCAGCACCCAAGAGCTTCCGGGGGCTAATGAAAAACTGTTTTTT.

This clone was detected a few times. V and J are TRBV19 and TRBJ2-5; TRBD1 is a possible D gene (6 bases). The CDR3 is 13 residues long. Trimming removed 5 bases at V and 4 bases at J, with 11 bases between. Germline V lookup: CDR1 LNHDA, CDR2 SQIVND (reference sequence). The CDR3 loop reads CASSLTGPETQYF. CDR3 sequence (DNA): TGTGCCAGTAGTCTAACAGGGCCAGAGACCCAGTACTTC.

This chain uses TRBV27 with TRBJ2-3, with TRBD1 as a possible D gene (5 bases). CDR3 length equals 12 residues. In germline, CDR1 is MNHEY, CDR2 SMNVEV (reference sequence). V lost 5 bases to trimming and J lost 3 bases, with 6 bases between them. In nucleotides, the CDR3 is TGTGCCAGCAGTGCAGGGACAGATACGCAGTATTTT. As protein: CASSAGTDTQYF.

This chain joins TRBV6-2 or TRBV6-3 and TRBJ2-7; weak D call: TRBD1 (6 bases). The V gene's germline CDR1 is MNHEY and CDR2 SVGEGT. The CDR3 has 16 amino acids. With 0 bases removed from V and 2 bases from J, the gap between germline ends came to 14 bases. CDR3 region: CASSYSISAGAYEQYF. CDR3 bases: TGTGCCAGCAGTTACTCGATTTCGGCAGGGGCCTACGAGCAGTACTTC.

This clone has just a few counts. The chain couples TRBV5-1 to TRBJ1-1; 12 bases line up with TRBD1. The CDR3 consists of 15 residues. Looked up from germline, CDR1 is SGHRS and CDR2 is YFSETQ. The ends lost 7 bases at V and 11 bases at J; junction bases unmatched: 15. CDR3 amino acids: CASRPAGTGGEVAFF. The CDR3 DNA reads as TGCGCCAGCCGCCCCGCCGGGACAGGGGGCGAGGTGGCTTTCTTT.

The chain has TRBV28 and TRBJ2-7, with D possibly matching TRBD2 (5 bases). Trimming shortened V by 8 bases and J by 1 base, and 18 bases separated the two germline ends. From germline, CDR1 is MDHEN and CDR2 SYDVKM. This CDR3 has 15 residues. The CDR3 region has the DNA TGTGCCAGCGCCCCCCTAGCCTACCGATCCTACGAGCAGTACTTC. This translates into CASAPLAYRSYEQYF.

This chain joins TRBV9 and TRBJ1-2; a possible D gene is TRBD1 (6 bases). V was pared by 2 bases and J by 2 bases, with 10 bases between. In germline, CDR1 is SGDLS, CDR2 YYNGEE. This CDR3 has 14 amino acids. The CDR3 DNA is TGTGCCAGCAGCGTCTCCCAGGGGAACTATGGCTACACCTTC. It yields the protein CASSVSQGNYGYTF.

This clone was seen once. V and J are TRBV9 and TRBJ1-4; the match to TRBD1 covers 8 bases. CDR3 length equals 15 residues. V shed 3 bases, J shed 7 bases, and the junction held 8 bases outside the gene matches. Per germline, CDR1 SGDLS and CDR2 YYNGEE. CDR3 coding DNA: TGTGCCAGCAGCGCACAGGGGGTCCGGGGTGAAAAACTGTTTTTT. This sequence encodes CASSAQGVRGEKLFF.

The V call is TRBV25-1, the J call TRBJ1-4, with D perhaps matching TRBD1 (6 bases). Germline V gives CDR1 MGHDK, CDR2 SYGVNS. This CDR3 is built from 13 residues. Between the trimmed V and J ends, which lost 4 bases and 8 bases, there was a span of 11 bases. In DNA form, the CDR3 reads TGTGCCAGCAGTGTCCGGGACACAGAAAAACTGTTTTTT. Its translation is CASSVRDTEKLFF. The variable domain in full, completed from reference TRBV25-1 and TRBJ1-4, reads EADIYQTPRYLVIGTGKKITLECSQTMGHDKMYWYQQDPGMELHLIHYSYGVNSTEKGDLSSESTVSRIRTEHFPLTLESARPSHTSQYLCASSVRDTEKLFFGSGTQLSVL.

The chain couples TRBV6-2 or TRBV6-3 to TRBJ2-1; tentative D call: TRBD2 (7 bases). This CDR3 is 16 amino acids long. Deletions cut 2 bases from V and 0 bases from J, with 11 bases between. In germline, CDR1 is MNHEY, CDR2 SVGEGT. CDR3 in amino acids: CASSYRGGASYNEQFF. DNA for the CDR3: TGTGCCAGCAGTTACCGAGGGGGGGCCTCCTACAATGAGCAGTTCTTC.

The rearrangement links TRBV29-1 to TRBJ2-7; the D gene is possibly TRBD1 (7 bases). Trimming took 4 bases from V and 1 from J, leaving 14 bases between them. The germline gives CDR1 SQVTM, CDR2 ANQGSEA. This CDR3 comprises 14 residues. CDR3 protein: CSVATRDSSYEQYF. The DNA of the CDR3 is TGCAGCGTTGCCACGCGGGACAGTTCCTACGAGCAGTACTTC.

For the CDR3, the DNA is TGTGCCAGCAGTCAAACACGCTACGAGCAGTACTTC. It codes for CASSQTRYEQYF. V and J are TRBV6-2 or TRBV6-3 and TRBJ2-7; D uncertain. Trimming pared 5 bases from V and 3 bases from J, leaving 8 bases between. Germline V lookup: CDR1 MNHEY, CDR2 SVGEGT. The CDR3 contains 12 residues.

The rearrangement uses TRBV13 and TRBJ1-2, with a possible D match to TRBD1 (5 bases). Germline values: CDR1 PRHDT, CDR2 FYEKMQ (reference sequence). This CDR3 comprises 15 residues. The V and J ends lost 2 bases and 6 bases respectively, with 16 bases between them. CDR3 DNA sequence: TGTGCCAGCAGCTTATGGGGGGGGACCCGGGATGGCTACACCTTC. Translation gives CASSLWGGTRDGYTF.